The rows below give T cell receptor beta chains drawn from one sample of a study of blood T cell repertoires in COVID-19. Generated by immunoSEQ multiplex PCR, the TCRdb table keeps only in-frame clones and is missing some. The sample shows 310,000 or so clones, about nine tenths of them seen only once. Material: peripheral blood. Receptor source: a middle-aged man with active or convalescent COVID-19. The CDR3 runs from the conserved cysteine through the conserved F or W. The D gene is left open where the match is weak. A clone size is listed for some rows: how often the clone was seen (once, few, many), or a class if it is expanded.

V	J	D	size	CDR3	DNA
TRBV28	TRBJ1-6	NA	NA	CASSFGNSPLHF	TGTGCCAGCAGTTTCGGTAATTCACCCCTCCACTTT
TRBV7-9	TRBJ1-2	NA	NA	CASSFGSGGYTF	TGTGCCAGCAGCTTCGGATCAGGCGGCTACACCTTC
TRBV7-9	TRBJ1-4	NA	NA	CASSSHTGKTNEKLFF	TGTGCCAGCAGCTCACACACAGGGAAAACTAATGAAAAACTGTTTTTT
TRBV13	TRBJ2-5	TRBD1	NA	CASRGQGGGYATQYF	TGTGCCAGCAGGGGACAGGGGGGTGGTTATGCGACCCAGTACTTC
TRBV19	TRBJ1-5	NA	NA	CASSTQRGSNQPQHF	TGTGCCAGTAGTACCCAGCGGGGTAGCAATCAGCCCCAGCATTTT
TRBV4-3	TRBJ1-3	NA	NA	CASSQERGGGNTIYF	TGCGCCAGCAGCCAAGAGAGAGGGGGTGGAAACACCATATATTTT
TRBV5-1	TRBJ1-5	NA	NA	CASSPGDSNQPQHF	TGCGCCAGCAGCCCAGGGGATAGCAATCAGCCCCAGCATTTT
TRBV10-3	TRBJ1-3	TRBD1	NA	CAIRPGQGSGNTIYF	TGTGCCATCAGACCGGGACAGGGGTCTGGAAACACCATATATTTT
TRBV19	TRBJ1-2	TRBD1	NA	CASSPTGDGYTF	TGTGCCAGTAGCCCGACAGGGGATGGCTACACCTTC
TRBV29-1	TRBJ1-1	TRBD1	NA	CSVAGQGASTEAFF	TGCAGCGTTGCGGGACAGGGGGCGAGTACTGAAGCTTTCTTT
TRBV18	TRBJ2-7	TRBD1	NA	CASSPYISGQRAYEQYF	TGTGCCAGCTCGCCATACATCTCGGGACAGAGAGCCTACGAGCAGTACTTC
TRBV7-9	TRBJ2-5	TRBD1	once	CASLQGARETQYF	TGTGCCAGCCTACAGGGGGCCCGGGAGACCCAGTACTTC
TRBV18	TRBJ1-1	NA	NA	CASSPGQNTEAFF	TGTGCCAGCTCACCAGGACAGAACACTGAAGCTTTCTTT
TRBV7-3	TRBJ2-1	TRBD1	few	CASRETGEGHNEQFF	TGTGCCAGCAGGGAGACAGGGGAAGGCCACAATGAGCAGTTCTTC
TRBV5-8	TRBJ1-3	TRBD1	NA	CASRNRGSGNTIYF	TGTGCCAGCAGGAACAGGGGAAGTGGAAACACCATATATTTT
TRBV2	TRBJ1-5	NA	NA	CASRGSGGVYSNQPQHF	TGTGCCAGCAGGGGAAGTGGGGGGGTTTATAGCAATCAGCCCCAGCATTTT
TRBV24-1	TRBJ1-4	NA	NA	CATSATGGNEKLFF	TGTGCCACCAGTGCAACAGGAGGGAATGAAAAACTGTTTTTT
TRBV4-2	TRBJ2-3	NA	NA	CASSDSIRSQRVDTQYF	TGTGCCAGCAGCGATTCAATCAGGAGCCAGCGGGTAGATACGCAGTATTTT
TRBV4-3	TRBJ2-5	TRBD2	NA	CASSQGGGLQETQYF	TGCGCCAGCAGCCAAGGCGGGGGGCTACAAGAGACCCAGTACTTC
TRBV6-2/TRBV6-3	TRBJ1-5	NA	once	CASSYSTVSNQPQHF	TGTGCCAGCAGTTACTCGACAGTTAGCAATCAGCCCCAGCATTTT
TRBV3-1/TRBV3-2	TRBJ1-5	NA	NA	CASSPTVTATISNQPQHF	TGTGCCAGCAGCCCCACCGTGACAGCCACTATTAGCAATCAGCCCCAGCATTTT
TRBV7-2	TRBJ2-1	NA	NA	CASRTGRNNEQFF	TGTGCCAGCAGGACAGGGAGGAACAATGAGCAGTTCTTC
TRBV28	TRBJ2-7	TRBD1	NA	CASSFPGQGLGFIGASYEQYF	TGTGCCAGCAGTTTCCCGGGACAGGGGTTAGGGTTTATTGGAGCCTCCTACGAGCAGTACTTC
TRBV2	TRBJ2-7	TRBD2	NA	CASRLAGGSYEQYF	TGTGCCAGCCGACTAGCGGGAGGGTCCTACGAGCAGTACTTC
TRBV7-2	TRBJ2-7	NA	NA	CASSLLRGSEQYF	TGTGCCAGCAGCTTGCTCCGGGGGTCCGAGCAGTACTTC
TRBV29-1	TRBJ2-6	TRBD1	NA	CSVEDQGTALAGANVLTF	TGCAGCGTTGAAGATCAAGGGACAGCCCTCGCAGGGGCCAACGTCCTGACTTTC
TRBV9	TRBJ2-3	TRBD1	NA	CASSPAPGTDSDTQYF	TGTGCCAGCAGCCCTGCCCCCGGGACAGATTCAGATACGCAGTATTTT
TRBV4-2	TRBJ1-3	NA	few	CASSQDMADSGNTIYF	TGTGCCAGCAGCCAAGATATGGCTGACTCTGGAAACACCATATATTTT
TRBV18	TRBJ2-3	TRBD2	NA	CASEAGSYTDTQYF	TGTGCCAGTGAAGCGGGGTCATACACAGATACGCAGTATTTT
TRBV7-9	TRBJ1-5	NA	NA	CASSSGSQGLQPQHF	TGTGCCAGCAGCTCGGGGTCTCAGGGGCTCCAGCCCCAGCATTTT
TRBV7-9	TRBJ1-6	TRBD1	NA	CASTLTGGYNSPLHF	TGTGCCAGCACACTAACAGGGGGATATAATTCACCCCTCCACTTT
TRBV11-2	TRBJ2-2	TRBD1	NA	CASSSTGQGAGELFF	TGTGCCAGCAGCTCGACGGGACAGGGGGCCGGGGAGCTGTTTTTT
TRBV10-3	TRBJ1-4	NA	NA	CASRLATNEKLFF	TGTGCCTCCAGACTCGCAACTAATGAAAAACTGTTTTTT
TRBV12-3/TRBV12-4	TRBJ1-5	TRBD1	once	CASSWGQNQPQHF	TGTGCCAGCAGTTGGGGACAGAATCAGCCCCAGCATTTT
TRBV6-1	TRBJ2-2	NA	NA	CASSESGPPGELFF	TGTGCCAGCAGTGAGTCAGGCCCTCCCGGGGAGCTGTTTTTT
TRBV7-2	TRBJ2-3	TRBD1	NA	CASSLHRGMTDTQYF	TGTGCCAGCAGCTTGCACAGGGGGATGACAGATACGCAGTATTTT
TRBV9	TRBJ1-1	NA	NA	CASSVATGLMNTEAFF	TGTGCCAGCAGCGTAGCAACAGGGCTGATGAACACTGAAGCTTTCTTT